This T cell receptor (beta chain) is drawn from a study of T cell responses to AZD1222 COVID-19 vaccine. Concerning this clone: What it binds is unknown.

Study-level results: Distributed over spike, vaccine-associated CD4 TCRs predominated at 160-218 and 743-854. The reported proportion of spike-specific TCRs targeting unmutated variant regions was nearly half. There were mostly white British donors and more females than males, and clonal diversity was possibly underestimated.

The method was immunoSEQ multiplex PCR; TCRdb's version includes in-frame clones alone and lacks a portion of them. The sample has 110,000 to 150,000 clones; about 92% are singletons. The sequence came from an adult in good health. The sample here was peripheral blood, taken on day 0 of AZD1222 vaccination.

The DNA for the CDR3 is TGTGCCAGCAGCTTCCCCGTGGGGGACGGCTACACCTTC. Amino acids: CASSFPVGDGYTF. The chain combines TRBV5-5 with TRBJ1-2, with D possibly TRBD1 on 5 matching bases. The CDR3 has 13 amino acids. Trimming pared 2 bases from V and 8 bases from J, leaving 13 bases between. The germline V gene encodes CDR1 SGHKS and CDR2 YYEKEE (reference sequence). The full variable domain, its missing parts supplied by reference TRBV5-5 and TRBJ1-2, is DAGVTQSPTHLIKTRGQQVTLRCSPISGHKSVSWYQQVLGQGPQFIFQYYEKEERGRGNFPDRFSARQFPNYSSELNVNALLLGDSALYLCASSFPVGDGYTFGSGTRLTVV.